What follows are 18 T cell receptor beta chains derived from one specimen sequenced in a study of T cell changes during pregnancy in multiple sclerosis. Measured with immunoSEQ multiplex PCR; TCRdb has only the in-frame clones, and not every one. The table includes more than 25,000 clones, about 87% detected once. The material sequenced was CD8+ T cells from peripheral blood mononuclear cells, taken in the first trimester of pregnancy. Source of these receptors: a female donor with multiple sclerosis, enrolled in a pregnancy study.

The gene calls are TRBV4-3 and TRBJ2-1; a possible D gene is TRBD2 (5 bases). Germline assignment: CDR1 LGHNA and CDR2 YSLEER. The V end lost 1 base, the J end lost 3 bases, and 7 bases lay between the germline ends. The CDR3 totals 14 residues. CDR3 in DNA: TGCGCCAGCAGCCAAGGGACTCTCTACAATGAGCAGTTCTTC. Translated, it gives CASSQGTLYNEQFF.

The rearrangement joins TRBV4-3 to TRBJ1-2; D gene unclear. With 0 bases removed from V and 4 bases from J, the gap between germline ends came to 21 bases. Germline loops: CDR1 LGHNA, CDR2 YSLEER. The CDR3 has 18 amino acids. The CDR3: CASSQDLHSPWSTYGYTF. CDR3 bases: TGCGCCAGCAGCCAAGATCTACACAGCCCGTGGTCTACCTATGGCTACACCTTC.

The chain is built from TRBV5-1 and TRBJ2-1, with TRBD2 identical over 7 bases. CDR3 length: 17 amino acids. Trimming took 5 bases from V and 2 from J; bases not matched to a gene: 13. CDR1 is SGHRS and CDR2 is YFSETQ in the germline V gene. The CDR3 sequence is CASSSSRGTTTYNEQFF. CDR3 coding DNA: TGCGCCAGCAGTTCCTCCCGCGGGACTACGACCTACAATGAGCAGTTCTTC.

The chain links TRBV7-2 to TRBJ2-1, with D possibly being TRBD1 (5 bases). This CDR3 is built from 15 residues. The V gene's germline CDR1 is SGHTA and CDR2 FQGNSA. V was cut by 1 base and J by 4 bases, with 11 bases left in between. In DNA, the CDR3 is TGTGCCAGCAGCTTAGGGGGCGGAAAATACAATGAGCAGTTCTTC. Encoded protein: CASSLGGGKYNEQFF. The whole variable domain, remainder taken from reference TRBV7-2 and TRBJ2-1, is GAGVSQSPSNKVTEKGKDVELRCDPISGHTALYWYRQSLGQGLEFLIYFQGNSAPDKSGLPSDRFSAERTGGSVSTLTIQRTQQEDSAVYLCASSLGGGKYNEQFFGPGTRLTVL.

The CDR3 loop reads CASSPPVGRADNEQFF. In DNA form, the CDR3 reads TGTGCCAGCAGCCCACCAGTGGGGCGCGCCGACAATGAGCAGTTCTTC. The genes are TRBV7-9 and TRBJ2-1; a possible D gene is TRBD1 (5 bases). Between the trimmed V and J ends, which lost 5 bases and 5 bases, there was a span of 19 bases. The CDR3 loop spans 16 amino acids. Germline assignment: CDR1 SEHNR and CDR2 FQNEAQ (reference sequence).

By frequency in the sample, this clone is medium-sized (0.01 to 0.1%). The J gene is TRBJ2-2, the V gene TRBV27; D perhaps matches TRBD2 (5 bases). Trimming stripped 3 bases from V and 7 bases from J, with 15 bases between. Germline lookup yields CDR1 MNHEY and CDR2 SMNVEV (reference sequence). The CDR3 contains 15 residues. Written as DNA, the CDR3 is TGTGCCAGCAGTTTTATGATGGGGAGTATCGGGGAGCTGTTTTTT. This sequence encodes CASSFMMGSIGELFF.

The CDR3 spells CASSVEARGSIQYF. The CDR3 bases are TGTGCCAGCAGCGTAGAGGCCAGAGGGAGCATTCAGTACTTC. V and J are TRBV9 and TRBJ2-4, with D possibly being TRBD2 (5 bases). Germline V gene data show CDR1 as SGDLS and CDR2 as YYNGEE. CDR3 size: 14 residues. Trimming took off 0 bases at V and 9 bases at J, with 13 bases between the two ends. Filled out from reference TRBV9 and TRBJ2-4, the complete variable domain reads DSGVTQTPKHLITATGQRVTLRCSPRSGDLSVYWYQQSLDQGLQFLIQYYNGEERAKGNILERFSAQQFPDLHSELNLSSLELGDSALYFCASSVEARGSIQYFGAGTRLSVL.

This rearrangement joins TRBV30 to TRBJ2-3, with D possibly matching TRBD2 (7 bases). Between the trimmed V and J ends, which lost 0 bases and 3 bases, there was a span of 13 bases. The CDR3 sequence is 15 residues long. Per germline, CDR1 GTSNPN and CDR2 SVGIG (reference sequence). This chain's CDR3 is CAWSVGAGGTDTQYF. The CDR3 DNA follows: TGTGCCTGGAGTGTGGGGGCCGGGGGGACAGATACGCAGTATTTT.

V gene TRBV4-1 combines with J gene TRBJ2-2; D might be TRBD2 (6 bases). Trimming removed 4 bases at V and 5 bases at J, with 14 bases between. Germline values: CDR1 MGHRA, CDR2 YSYEKL. The CDR3 has 15 residues. CDR3 amino acids: CASSLRRESTGELFF. CDR3 coding DNA: TGCGCCAGCAGCCTCCGACGGGAGTCAACCGGGGAGCTGTTTTTT.

J is TRBJ2-7 and V is TRBV5-1; weak D call: TRBD1 (5 bases). Germline V gene lookup returns CDR1 SGHRS and CDR2 YFSETQ. Trimming took 3 bases from V and 0 from J, leaving 10 bases between them. This CDR3 spans 14 amino acids. Written as DNA, the CDR3 is TGCGCCAGCAGCTCAAGACAGTACTCCTACGAGCAGTACTTC. Translating it yields CASSSRQYSYEQYF.

This clone was seen only once. The chain couples TRBV30 to TRBJ2-3; TRBD2 matches at 7 bases. Germline lookup yields CDR1 GTSNPN and CDR2 SVGIG (reference sequence). With 1 base clipped from V and 4 bases from J, the junction kept 5 bases outside the gene matches. The CDR3 loop spans 14 amino acids. CDR3 nucleotides: TGTGCCTGGAGTGGGGGGGGAGGACCAGATACGCAGTATTTT. It specifies CAWSGGGGPDTQYF.

The chain is built from TRBV4-3 and TRBJ2-7; 8 bases align to TRBD1. The germline CDR1 and CDR2 sequences are LGHNA and YSLEER. J lost 0 bases, V lost 0 bases, and 4 bases had no gene match. The CDR3 covers 16 residues. The CDR3 sequence is CASSQDSGQVSYEQYF. The CDR3 nucleotides read TGCGCCAGCAGCCAAGATTCGGGACAGGTCTCCTACGAGCAGTACTTC.

V gene TRBV2 combines with J gene TRBJ2-1; TRBD2 matches 12 bases. Germline V gene lookup returns CDR1 SNHLY and CDR2 FYNNEI. The length of the CDR3 is 16 residues. V shed 6 bases and J 9 bases; nucleotides not matched to a gene: 12. For the CDR3, the DNA is TGTGCCAGCAGCGACACCCTAGCGGGAGGGCCTGGTGAGCAGTTCTTC. It translates to CASSDTLAGGPGEQFF.

This chain joins TRBV5-6 and TRBJ2-7; D remains unclear. This CDR3 has 12 amino acids. The germline CDR1 and CDR2 sequences are SGHDT and YYEEEE. The ends were cut back, 4 bases at V and 3 bases at J, with 8 bases in the middle. The CDR3 DNA follows: TGTGCCAGCAGCCCTTTCGGCTACGAGCAGTACTTC. Its translation: CASSPFGYEQYF. Based on the CDR3 plus reference TRBV5-6 and TRBJ2-7, the full variable domain is DAGVTQSPTHLIKTRGQQVTLRCSPKSGHDTVSWYQQALGQGPQFIFQYYEEEERQRGNFPDRFSGHQFPNYSSELNVNALLLGDSALYLCASSPFGYEQYFGPGTRLTVT.

This clone has only one observation. The rearrangement joins TRBV7-6 to TRBJ2-1; D unclear. Trimming stripped 1 base from V and 3 bases from J, with 13 bases between. This CDR3 spans 16 amino acids. CDR1 and CDR2 from the germline V gene are SGHVS and FNYEAQ. CDR3 nucleotide sequence: TGTGCCAGCAGCTTAGAGACCGACACGTACTACAATGAGCAGTTCTTC. The encoded protein is CASSLETDTYYNEQFF. Looking up the rest from reference TRBV7-6 and TRBJ2-1 gives the full variable domain: GAGVSQSPRYKVTKRGQDVALRCDPISGHVSLYWYRQALGQGPEFLTYFNYEAQQDKSGLPNDRFSAERPEGSISTLTIQRTEQRDSAMYRCASSLETDTYYNEQFFGPGTRLTVL.

CDR3 sequence: CASSLTGAFNYGYTF. The CDR3 DNA follows: TGTGCCAGCAGCTTGACAGGAGCATTTAACTATGGCTACACCTTC. The chain employs TRBV11-3 and TRBJ1-2; D is possibly TRBD1 (6 bases). V lost 3 bases and J 1 base, leaving 12 bases between the germline ends. Germline loops: CDR1 SGHNT, CDR2 YENEEA. The CDR3 covers 15 residues.

The CDR3 coding sequence is TGTTCCGGTACAGGGACAGAGACCCAGTACTTC. It translates to CSGTGTETQYF. The chain employs TRBV30 and TRBJ2-5, with D perhaps matching TRBD1 (6 bases). The CDR3 is made up of 11 amino acids. The germline gives CDR1 GTSNPN, CDR2 SVGIG (reference sequence).

The chain uses TRBV7-9 and TRBJ2-7; no firm D call. The ends were cut back, 3 bases at V and 3 bases at J, with 9 bases in the middle. Germline CDR1 and CDR2: SEHNR and FQNEAQ (reference sequence). The CDR3 has 13 residues. The CDR3 bases are TGTGCCAGCAGCTTGTCGAGCCTCTACGAGCAGTACTTC. As protein: CASSLSSLYEQYF.